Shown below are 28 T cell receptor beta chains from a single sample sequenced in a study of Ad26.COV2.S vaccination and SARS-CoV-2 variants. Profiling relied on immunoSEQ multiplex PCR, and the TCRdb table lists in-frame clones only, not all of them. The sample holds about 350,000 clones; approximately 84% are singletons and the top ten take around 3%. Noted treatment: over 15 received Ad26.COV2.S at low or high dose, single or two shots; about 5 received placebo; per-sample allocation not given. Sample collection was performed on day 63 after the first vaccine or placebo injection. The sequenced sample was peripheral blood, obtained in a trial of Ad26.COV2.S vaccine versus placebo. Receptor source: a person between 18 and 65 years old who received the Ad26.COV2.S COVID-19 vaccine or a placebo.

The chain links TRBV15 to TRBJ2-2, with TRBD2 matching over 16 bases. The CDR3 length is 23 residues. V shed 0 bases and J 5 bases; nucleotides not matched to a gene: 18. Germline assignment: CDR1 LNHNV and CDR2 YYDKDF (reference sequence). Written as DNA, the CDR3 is TGTGCCACCAGCAGAGATAGTCGTGCGGGGACTAGCGGGAGGGCAGGAAAAACCGGGGAGCTGTTTTTT. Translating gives CATSRDSRAGTSGRAGKTGELFF. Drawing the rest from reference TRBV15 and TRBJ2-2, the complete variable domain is DAMVIQNPRYQVTQFGKPVTLSCSQTLNHNVMYWYQQKSSQAPKLLFHYYDKDFNNEADTPDNFQSRRPNTSFCFLDIRSPGLGDTAMYLCATSRDSRAGTSGRAGKTGELFFGEGSRLTVL.

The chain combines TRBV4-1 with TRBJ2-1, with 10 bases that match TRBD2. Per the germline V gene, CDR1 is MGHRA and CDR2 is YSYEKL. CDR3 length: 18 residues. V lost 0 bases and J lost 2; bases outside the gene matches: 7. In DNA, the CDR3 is TGCGCCAGCAGCCAAGATCCGAGAGCGGGAGGGACCTACAATGAGCAGTTCTTC. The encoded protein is CASSQDPRAGGTYNEQFF.

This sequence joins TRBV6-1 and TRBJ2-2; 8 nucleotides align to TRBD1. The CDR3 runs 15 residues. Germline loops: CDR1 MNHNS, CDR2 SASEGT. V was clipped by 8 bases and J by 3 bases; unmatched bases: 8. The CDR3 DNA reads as TGTGCCAGCCGCCCACCGGGACAGGACACCGGGGAGCTGTTTTTT. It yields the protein CASRPPGQDTGELFF.

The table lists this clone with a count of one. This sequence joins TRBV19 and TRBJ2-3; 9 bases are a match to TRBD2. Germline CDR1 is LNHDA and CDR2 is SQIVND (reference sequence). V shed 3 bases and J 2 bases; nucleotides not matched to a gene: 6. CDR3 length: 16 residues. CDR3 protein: CASSISTSGYTDTQYF. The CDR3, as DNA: TGTGCCAGTAGTATTTCGACTAGCGGATACACAGATACGCAGTATTTT.

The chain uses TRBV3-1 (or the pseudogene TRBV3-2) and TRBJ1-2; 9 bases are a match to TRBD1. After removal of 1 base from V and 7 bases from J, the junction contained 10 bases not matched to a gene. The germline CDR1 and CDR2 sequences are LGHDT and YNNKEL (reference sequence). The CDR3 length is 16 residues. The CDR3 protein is CASSQVGGTGLTGYTF. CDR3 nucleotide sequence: TGTGCCAGCAGCCAAGTTGGGGGGACAGGGCTGACTGGCTACACCTTC.

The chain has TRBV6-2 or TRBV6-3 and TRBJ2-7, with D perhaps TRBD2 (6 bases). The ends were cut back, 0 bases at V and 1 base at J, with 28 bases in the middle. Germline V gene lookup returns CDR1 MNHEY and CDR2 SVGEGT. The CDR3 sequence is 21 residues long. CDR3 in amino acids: CASSYSPGDFLDFLPSYEQYF. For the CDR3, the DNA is TGTGCCAGCAGTTACTCTCCCGGGGACTTTTTGGACTTCCTCCCGTCCTACGAGCAGTACTTC.

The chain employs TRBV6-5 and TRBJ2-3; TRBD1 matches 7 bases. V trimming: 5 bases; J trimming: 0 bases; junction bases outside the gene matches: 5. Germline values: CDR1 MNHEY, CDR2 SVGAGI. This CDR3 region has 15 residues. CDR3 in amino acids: CASSRTGPSTDTQYF. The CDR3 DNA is TGTGCCAGCAGTCGGACAGGTCCTAGCACAGATACGCAGTATTTT.

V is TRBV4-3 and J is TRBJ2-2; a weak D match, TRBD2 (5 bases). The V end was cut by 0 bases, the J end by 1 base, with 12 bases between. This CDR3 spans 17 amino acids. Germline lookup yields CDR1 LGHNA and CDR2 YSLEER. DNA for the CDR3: TGCGCCAGCAGCCAAGATTCATCAGCGGTGAACACCGGGGAGCTGTTTTTT. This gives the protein CASSQDSSAVNTGELFF.

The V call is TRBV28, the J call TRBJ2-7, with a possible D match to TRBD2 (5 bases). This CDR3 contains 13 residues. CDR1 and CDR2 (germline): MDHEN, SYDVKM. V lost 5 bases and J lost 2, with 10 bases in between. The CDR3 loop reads CASSPGSPYEQYF. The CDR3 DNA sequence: TGTGCCAGCAGTCCGGGATCCCCCTACGAGCAGTACTTC. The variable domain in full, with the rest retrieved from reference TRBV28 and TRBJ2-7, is DVKVTQSSRYLVKRTGEKVFLECVQDMDHENMFWYRQDPGLGLRLIYFSYDVKMKEKGDIPEGYSVSREKKERFSLILESASTNQTSMYLCASSPGSPYEQYFGPGTRLTVT.

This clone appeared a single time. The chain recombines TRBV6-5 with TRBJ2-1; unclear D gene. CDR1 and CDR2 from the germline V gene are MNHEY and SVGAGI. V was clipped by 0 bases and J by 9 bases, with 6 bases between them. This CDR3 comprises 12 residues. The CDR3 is CASSYSGGEQFF. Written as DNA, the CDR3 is TGTGCCAGCAGTTACTCCGGCGGTGAGCAGTTCTTC.

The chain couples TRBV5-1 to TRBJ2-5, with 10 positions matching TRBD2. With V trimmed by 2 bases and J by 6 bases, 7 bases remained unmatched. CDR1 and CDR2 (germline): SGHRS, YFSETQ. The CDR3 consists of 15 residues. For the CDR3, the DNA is TGCGCCAGCAGCTTATCTAGCGGGAGTCGAAAGACCCAGTACTTC. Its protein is CASSLSSGSRKTQYF.

The CDR3 reads CASRPYSGIPEQYF. Here the CDR3 DNA reads TGTGCCAGTAGGCCGTATAGCGGGATTCCCGAGCAGTACTTC. The chain joins TRBV19 to TRBJ2-7, with 8 bases lining up with TRBD2. There are 14 residues in the CDR3. Per germline, CDR1 LNHDA and CDR2 SQIVND (reference sequence). Unmatched junction bases numbered 10, after V lost 6 bases and J lost 6 bases.

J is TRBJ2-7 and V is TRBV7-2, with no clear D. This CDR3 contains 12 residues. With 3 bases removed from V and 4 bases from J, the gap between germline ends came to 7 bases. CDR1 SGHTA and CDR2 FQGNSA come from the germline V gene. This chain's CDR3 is CASSFALYEQYF. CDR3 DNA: TGTGCCAGCAGCTTCGCACTTTACGAGCAGTACTTC.

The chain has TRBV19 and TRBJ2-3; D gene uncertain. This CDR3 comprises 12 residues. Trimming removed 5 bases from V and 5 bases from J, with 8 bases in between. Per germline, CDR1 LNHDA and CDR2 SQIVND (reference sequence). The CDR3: CASSSFLDTQYF. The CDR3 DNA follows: TGTGCCAGTAGTTCCTTTTTAGATACGCAGTATTTT.

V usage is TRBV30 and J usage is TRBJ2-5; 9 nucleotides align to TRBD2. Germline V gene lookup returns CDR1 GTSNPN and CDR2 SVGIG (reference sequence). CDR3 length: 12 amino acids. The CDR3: CAYLAGLETQYF. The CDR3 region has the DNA TGTGCATACCTAGCGGGGCTGGAGACCCAGTACTTC.

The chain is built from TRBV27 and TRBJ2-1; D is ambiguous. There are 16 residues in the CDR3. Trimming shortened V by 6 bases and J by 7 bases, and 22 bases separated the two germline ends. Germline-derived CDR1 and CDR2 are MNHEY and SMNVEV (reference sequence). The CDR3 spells CASSRSTGAVPNEQFF. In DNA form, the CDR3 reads TGTGCCAGCAGCCGTTCGACTGGAGCAGTCCCTAATGAGCAGTTCTTC.

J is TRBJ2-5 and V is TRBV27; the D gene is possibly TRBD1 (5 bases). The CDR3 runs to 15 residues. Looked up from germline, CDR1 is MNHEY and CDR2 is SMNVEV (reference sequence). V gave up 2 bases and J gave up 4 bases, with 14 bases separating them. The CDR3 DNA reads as TGTGCCAGCAGTTTAAGGGCAGGGAATCGAGAGACCCAGTACTTC. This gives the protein CASSLRAGNRETQYF.

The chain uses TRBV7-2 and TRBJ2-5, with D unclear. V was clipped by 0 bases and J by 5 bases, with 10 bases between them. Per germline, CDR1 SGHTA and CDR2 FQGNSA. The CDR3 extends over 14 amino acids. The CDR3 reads CASSLAGIGETQYF. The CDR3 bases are TGTGCCAGCAGCTTAGCAGGGATCGGGGAGACCCAGTACTTC.

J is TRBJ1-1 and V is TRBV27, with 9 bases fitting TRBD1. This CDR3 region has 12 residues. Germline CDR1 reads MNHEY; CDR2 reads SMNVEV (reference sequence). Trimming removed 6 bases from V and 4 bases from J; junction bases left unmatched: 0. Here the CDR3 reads CASRTGGTEAFF. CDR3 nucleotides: TGTGCCAGCAGGACAGGGGGCACTGAAGCTTTCTTT.

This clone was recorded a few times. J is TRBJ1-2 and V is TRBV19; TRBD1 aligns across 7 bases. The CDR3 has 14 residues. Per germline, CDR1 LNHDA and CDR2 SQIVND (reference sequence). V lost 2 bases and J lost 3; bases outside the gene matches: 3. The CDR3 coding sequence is TGTGCCAGTAGTATAAAGGGGGCATACTATGGCTACACCTTC. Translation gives CASSIKGAYYGYTF.

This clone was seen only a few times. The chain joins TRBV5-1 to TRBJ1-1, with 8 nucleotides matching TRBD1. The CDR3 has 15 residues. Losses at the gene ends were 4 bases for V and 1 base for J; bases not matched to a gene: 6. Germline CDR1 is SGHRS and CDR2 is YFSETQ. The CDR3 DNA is TGCGCCAGCAGCAACAGAGGACAGGGGAACACTGAAGCTTTCTTT. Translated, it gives CASSNRGQGNTEAFF.

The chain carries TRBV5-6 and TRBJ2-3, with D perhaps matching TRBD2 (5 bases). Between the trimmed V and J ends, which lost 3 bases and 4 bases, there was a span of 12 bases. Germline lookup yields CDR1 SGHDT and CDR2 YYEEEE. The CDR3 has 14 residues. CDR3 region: CASSYGLIPDTQYF. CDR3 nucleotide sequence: TGTGCCAGCAGCTATGGACTCATCCCAGATACGCAGTATTTT.

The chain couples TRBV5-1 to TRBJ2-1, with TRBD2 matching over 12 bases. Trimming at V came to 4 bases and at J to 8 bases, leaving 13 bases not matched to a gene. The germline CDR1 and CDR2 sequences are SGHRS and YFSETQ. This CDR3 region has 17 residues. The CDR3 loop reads CASSPGAGTSGLYEQFF. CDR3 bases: TGCGCCAGCAGCCCGGGTGCCGGGACTAGCGGGTTGTATGAGCAGTTCTTC.

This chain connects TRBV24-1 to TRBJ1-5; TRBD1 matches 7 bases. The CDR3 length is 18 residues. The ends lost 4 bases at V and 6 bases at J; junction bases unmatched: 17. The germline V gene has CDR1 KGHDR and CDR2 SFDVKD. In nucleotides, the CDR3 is TGTGCCACCAGTGACAAGAGACAGGGTATTTCAGAGTTTCAGCCCCAGCATTTT. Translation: CATSDKRQGISEFQPQHF.

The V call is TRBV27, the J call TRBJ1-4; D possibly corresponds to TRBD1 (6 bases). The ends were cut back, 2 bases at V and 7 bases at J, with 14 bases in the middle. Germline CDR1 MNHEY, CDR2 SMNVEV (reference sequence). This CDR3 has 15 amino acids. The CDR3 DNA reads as TGTGCCAGCAGTTTAGGGTGGGGGCAGGGTGAAAAACTGTTTTTT. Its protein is CASSLGWGQGEKLFF.

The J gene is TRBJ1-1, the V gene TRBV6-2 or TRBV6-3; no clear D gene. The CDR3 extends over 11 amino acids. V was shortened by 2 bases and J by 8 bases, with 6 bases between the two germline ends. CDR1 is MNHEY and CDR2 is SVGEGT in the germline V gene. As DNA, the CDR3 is TGTGCCAGCAGTTACCGGACGGAAGCTTTCTTT. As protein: CASSYRTEAFF.

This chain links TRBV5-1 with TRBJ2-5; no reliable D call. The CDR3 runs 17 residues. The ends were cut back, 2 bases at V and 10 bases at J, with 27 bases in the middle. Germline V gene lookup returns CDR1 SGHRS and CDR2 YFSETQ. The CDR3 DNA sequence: TGCGCCAGCAGCTTCTCGGCAGCCTCTACTCTGAGTGGGGACCAGTACTTC. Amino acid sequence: CASSFSAASTLSGDQYF.

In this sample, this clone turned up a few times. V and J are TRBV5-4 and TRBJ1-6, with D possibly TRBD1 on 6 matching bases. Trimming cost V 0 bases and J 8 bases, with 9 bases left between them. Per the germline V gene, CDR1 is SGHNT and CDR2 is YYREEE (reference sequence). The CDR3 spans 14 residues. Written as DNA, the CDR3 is TGTGCCAGCAGCTTGGATCAGGGGTATTCACCCCTCCACTTT. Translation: CASSLDQGYSPLHF.